This TCR beta chain came from a study of cytomegalovirus exposure and HLA in healthy donors. General study results and limits: Earlier findings revealed that most TCR beta V segments proved productive either about 87% or about 30% of the time. The majority of CMV-associated TCR beta chains were reported as apparently HLA-restricted in a later analysis. What a later analysis showed was that several of the most significant clusters appeared linked to common viral pathogens.

13 Jbeta primers and 60 Vbeta primers were used for the PCR. Produced via immunoSEQ multiplex PCR; TCRdb's table is partial and in-frame only. In the table there are more than 85,000 clones, around 81% of which are singletons. There are 17 residues in the CDR3. After removal of 3 bases from V and 5 bases from J, the junction contained 18 bases not matched to a gene. Germline lookup yields CDR1 SQVTM and CDR2 ANQGSEA. Nominal health characterized the donors when sampled, though unrecorded immune exposures were likely. Concerning this clone itself: Antigen unknown.

The sequence was collected from a woman in her thirties in good health and CMV-seronegative. The rearrangement joins TRBV29-1 to TRBJ1-2; 7 positions agree with TRBD1. Sample: PBMCs. CDR3 region: CSVDRGEQGSPGYGYTF. The CDR3 DNA follows: TGCAGCGTTGACAGGGGGGAGCAGGGGTCCCCAGGGTATGGCTACACCTTC.